The 3 T cell receptor beta chains below all came from one sample that was sequenced in a study of blood T cell repertoires in COVID-19. Only in-frame clones appear in the TCRdb table, and some are missing; sequencing was by immunoSEQ multiplex PCR. The sample consists of about 220,000 clones, roughly 84% of them appearing once. What was sequenced was PBMCs or T cells enriched from blood (not recorded which). The receptors originated from a woman aged 35 to 49 who had recovered from COVID-19.

This chain connects TRBV11-3 to TRBJ2-1; TRBD2 matches 11 bases. After removal of 5 bases from V and 0 bases from J, the junction contained 3 bases not matched to a gene. In germline, CDR1 is SGHNT, CDR2 YENEEA. This CDR3 comprises 16 residues. CDR3 protein: CASSGLAGGSYNEQFF. CDR3 nucleotide sequence: TGTGCCAGCAGCGGTCTAGCGGGGGGCTCCTACAATGAGCAGTTCTTC.

CDR3 in DNA: TGTGCCAGCAGCCGTTATGGCAGACAGGCCCGGGGGCCCCAGCATTTT. Encoded protein: CASSRYGRQARGPQHF. The chain is built from TRBV12-1 and TRBJ1-5; the D segment call TRBD1 is taken from the table without a DNA check. TRBV12-1 is labeled a pseudogene. This CDR3 comprises 16 residues.

This sequence joins TRBV28 and TRBJ1-1; no clear D gene. The length of the CDR3 is 13 residues. Germline V gene lookup returns CDR1 MDHEN and CDR2 SYDVKM. Trimming took off 2 bases at V and 7 bases at J, with 11 bases between the two ends. This chain's CDR3 is CASSLSTGFEAFF. The CDR3 nucleotides are TGTGCCAGCAGTTTAAGTACCGGTTTTGAAGCTTTCTTT.